This T cell receptor beta chain was obtained from a study of cytomegalovirus exposure and HLA in healthy donors. Overall study findings and caveats: Information on immune exposure was restricted to one variable (CMV serostatus).

PCR was performed using 60 Vbeta and 13 Jbeta primers. The data were produced by immunoSEQ multiplex PCR, yet TCRdb's version contains in-frame clones alone and is incomplete. The table has over 85,000 clones, about 80% seen once. The length of the CDR3 is 17 residues. The germline gives CDR1 MGHRA, CDR2 YSYEKL. V was clipped by 2 bases and J by 1 base, with 17 bases between them. About this clone: Its antigen is currently unknown. Other DNA sequences in the same sample also yield this CDR3.

The sample consisted of PBMCs. The receptor's source is a woman aged 60-75 years in good health and CMV-seropositive. This chain connects TRBV4-1 to TRBJ1-1; TRBD1 might be the D (5 bases). The CDR3 here is CASSQPLEGRENTEAFF. CDR3 DNA sequence: TGCGCCAGCAGCCAACCGCTGGAGGGCAGGGAGAACACTGAAGCTTTCTTT.